These T cell receptor beta chains were read from a single sample in a study of cytomegalovirus exposure and HLA in healthy donors. Sequenced by immunoSEQ multiplex PCR; TCRdb stores in-frame clones only, minus some. This sample yields about 140,000 clones, of which around 80% are seen a single time; approximately 3.2% belongs to the top ten. Sequencing was done on a sample of PBMCs. The source is a man younger than 30 in good health and CMV-seropositive. Both conserved end residues are part of each CDR3. Each record gives: clone size, J gene, D gene, V gene, CDR3 DNA, CDR3 protein. D genes are given only for firm matches. Clone size is shown for a subset of rows, as once, few, many or a class of expanded clone.

abundance: .
j_gene: TRBJ1-3
d_gene: TRBD1
v_gene: TRBV4-1
CDR3nt: TGCGCTAGCAGCCAGTGGGACAGGGGCCCCGGTAGGTCTGGAAACACCATATATTTT
CDR3aa: CASSQWDRGPGRSGNTIYF

abundance: .
j_gene: TRBJ2-7
d_gene: .
v_gene: TRBV6-5
CDR3nt: TGTGCCAGCAGGAACCTTTTCCCGCGGTACGAGCAGTACTTC
CDR3aa: CASRNLFPRYEQYF

abundance: .
j_gene: TRBJ2-2
d_gene: TRBD1
v_gene: TRBV7-9
CDR3nt: TGTGCCAGCAGCCCCGGGACAGGGGGGTCCGGGGAGCTGTTTTTT
CDR3aa: CASSPGTGGSGELFF

abundance: .
j_gene: TRBJ1-1
d_gene: TRBD1
v_gene: TRBV15
CDR3nt: TGTGCCACCAGACGGGGACAGGGTGGAACTGAAGCTTTCTTT
CDR3aa: CATRRGQGGTEAFF

abundance: .
j_gene: TRBJ1-5
d_gene: .
v_gene: TRBV19
CDR3nt: TGTGCCAGTAAGGGAGGCAATCAGCCCCAGCATTTT
CDR3aa: CASKGGNQPQHF

abundance: .
j_gene: TRBJ1-2
d_gene: .
v_gene: TRBV19
CDR3nt: TGTGCCAGTAGTATCGTGTACGCGAGGGGCTACACCTTC
CDR3aa: CASSIVYARGYTF

abundance: .
j_gene: TRBJ1-4
d_gene: .
v_gene: TRBV6-6
CDR3nt: TGTGCCAGCAGTTACATAGGTCCGATGGAGGAAAAACTGTTTTTT
CDR3aa: CASSYIGPMEEKLFF

abundance: .
j_gene: TRBJ1-2
d_gene: TRBD1
v_gene: TRBV7-3
CDR3nt: TGTGCCAGCAGCCTCAGACAGGGGCTGGGCTATGGCTACACCTTC
CDR3aa: CASSLRQGLGYGYTF

abundance: .
j_gene: TRBJ2-6
d_gene: .
v_gene: TRBV5-1
CDR3nt: TGCGCCAGCAGCGCCACAGGCAGGGCCAACGTCCTGACTTTC
CDR3aa: CASSATGRANVLTF

abundance: .
j_gene: TRBJ2-7
d_gene: .
v_gene: TRBV28
CDR3nt: TGTGCCAGCAGTTTAGCTAATTCCTACGAGCAGTACTTC
CDR3aa: CASSLANSYEQYF

abundance: .
j_gene: TRBJ2-7
d_gene: .
v_gene: TRBV29-1
CDR3nt: TGCAGCGTTGGTGCCCGAGGCTCCTACGAGCAGTACTTC
CDR3aa: CSVGARGSYEQYF

abundance: .
j_gene: TRBJ2-1
d_gene: TRBD2
v_gene: TRBV5-4
CDR3nt: TGTGCCAGCAGCTTGGGACGAGGACTAGTCAAGAATGAGCAGTTCTTC
CDR3aa: CASSLGRGLVKNEQFF

abundance: .
j_gene: TRBJ1-1
d_gene: .
v_gene: TRBV6-5
CDR3nt: TGTGCCAGCAGTTACCAACCCCGAGGGAACACTGAAGCTTTCTTT
CDR3aa: CASSYQPRGNTEAFF

abundance: .
j_gene: TRBJ2-3
d_gene: .
v_gene: TRBV5-1
CDR3nt: TGCGCCAGCAGCCTAAACACAGATACGCAGTATTTT
CDR3aa: CASSLNTDTQYF

abundance: .
j_gene: TRBJ2-7
d_gene: .
v_gene: TRBV2
CDR3nt: TGTGCCAGCAGTGAAGGGGGGCCCCCCTACGAGCAGTACTTC
CDR3aa: CASSEGGPPYEQYF

abundance: .
j_gene: TRBJ2-7
d_gene: TRBD2
v_gene: TRBV12-5
CDR3nt: TGTGCTAGTGGTTTGGTCCCACTAGCGGGAGGGCCCTACGAGCAGTACTTC
CDR3aa: CASGLVPLAGGPYEQYF

abundance: .
j_gene: TRBJ2-1
d_gene: TRBD2
v_gene: TRBV6-1
CDR3nt: TGTGCCAGCAGGCGGGAGGCCTACAATGAGCAGTTCTTC
CDR3aa: CASRREAYNEQFF

abundance: few
j_gene: TRBJ2-1
d_gene: TRBD2
v_gene: TRBV30
CDR3nt: TGTGCCTGGGGTACTAGCGGGAGGCCCAGGGAGCAGTTCTTC
CDR3aa: CAWGTSGRPREQFF